This T cell receptor (beta chain) was profiled in a study of blood T cell repertoires in COVID-19. Study at large: Italy, Spain and the United States were the sources of the convalescent and acute COVID-19 samples. Sample material is recorded as cDNA or gDNA derived from T cells, B-cell-depleted T cells, or PBMCs.

Researchers sorted participants into cohorts using their self-reported clinical history. Two negative PCRs, clearance, or symptom resolution were required of recovered Cohort 3 donors. Per germline, CDR1 LNHDA and CDR2 SQIVND (reference sequence). Trimming removed 10 bases from V and 2 bases from J, with 18 bases in between. CDR3 size: 15 residues. Some clones are missing from TCRdb's copy, which holds only in-frame ones; the method was immunoSEQ multiplex PCR. The data show fewer than 400,000 clones, more than 85% seen once. Sequencing was carried out using PBMCs or T cells enriched from blood (not recorded which). The chain employs TRBV19 and TRBJ2-1, with a possible D match to TRBD2 (6 bases). This TCR came from a woman aged 25 to 45 who had recovered from COVID-19. CDR3 in amino acids: CATTWDGSAYNEQFF. The CDR3 region has the DNA TGTGCCACCACCTGGGACGGGAGTGCCTACAATGAGCAGTTCTTC. Based on the CDR3 plus reference TRBV19 and TRBJ2-1, the full variable domain is DGGITQSPKYLFRKEGQNVTLSCEQNLNHDAMYWYRQDPGQGLRLIYYSQIVNDFQKGDIAEGYSVSREKKESFPLTVTSAQKNPTAFYLCATTWDGSAYNEQFFGPGTRLTVL.